Listed below are T cell receptor beta chains from one sample, sequenced in a study of blood T cells in healthy people across ages. TCRdb recomputed calls from the 5' RACE reads with MiXCR, one row per CDR3 protein. The sample shows about 1.5 million distinct CDR3 sequences, 35% to 45% of them seen only once. Sequenced input: blood. These TCRs come from a woman aged 18-29 years in good health. CDR3s include the opening cysteine and the closing phenylalanine or tryptophan. The order of the fields is D gene, J gene, clone size, V gene, CDR3 protein, CDR3 DNA. D genes are given only for firm matches. Rows may omit the clone size; those that give it use once, few, many or a size class.

TRBD1 TRBJ1-5 NA TRBV5-8 CASSLGLGQINQPQHF TGTGCCAGCAGCTTGGGGTTGGGACAGATAAATCAGCCCCAGCATTTT
NA TRBJ2-7 NA TRBV4-2 CASSQILVEGSSSYEQYF TGTGCCAGCAGCCAAATTTTGGTGGAGGGATCTTCTTCCTACGAGCAGTACTTC
NA TRBJ2-7 many TRBV12-3/TRBV12-4 CASSFGSYEQYF TGTGCCAGCAGCTTCGGCTCCTACGAGCAGTACTTC
TRBD2 TRBJ2-5 NA TRBV7-2 CASSLAGTGGATQYF TGTGCCAGCAGCTTAGCGGGGACGGGAGGAGCGACCCAGTACTTC
TRBD2 TRBJ2-1 few TRBV20-1 CSASLAGGSVGEQFF TGCAGTGCTAGCCTAGCGGGGGGGTCGGTCGGGGAGCAGTTCTTC
TRBD2 TRBJ2-7 many TRBV24-1 CATSDSAGASEQYF TGTGCCACCAGTGATTCTGCGGGAGCATCCGAGCAGTACTTC
NA TRBJ1-3 NA TRBV20-1 CSASGGFSGNTIYF TGCAGTGCTAGTGGGGGATTCTCTGGAAACACCATATATTTT
TRBD2 TRBJ2-1 few TRBV20-1 CSARLAGSYNEQFF TGCAGCGCCAGACTAGCGGGATCCTACAATGAGCAGTTCTTC
NA TRBJ2-5 many TRBV29-1 CSVENDPNLQETQYF TGCAGCGTTGAAAACGACCCTAATCTCCAAGAGACCCAGTACTTC
NA TRBJ1-5 NA TRBV15 CATSRPGGDQPQHF TGTGCCACCAGCAGGCCCGGAGGGGATCAGCCCCAGCATTTT
TRBD1 TRBJ1-5 NA TRBV28 CASSLRGTGAYQPQHF TGTGCCAGCAGTTTACGGGGGACAGGGGCCTATCAGCCCCAGCATTTT
NA TRBJ1-2 NA TRBV6-5 CASRGPPNYGYTF TGTGCCAGCAGGGGACCTCCTAACTATGGCTACACCTTC
NA TRBJ2-1 many TRBV6-2/TRBV6-3 CASRTSQGRSYNEQFF TGTGCCAGCAGAACCTCACAGGGTCGCTCCTACAATGAGCAGTTCTTC
NA TRBJ2-1 few TRBV28 CASNIGDSLAEQFF TGTGCCAGCAACATCGGGGACTCCTTGGCTGAGCAGTTCTTC
NA TRBJ1-6 few TRBV6-5 CASSTGTVYSPLHF TGTGCCAGCAGTACCGGGACTGTGTATTCACCCCTCCACTTT
TRBD1 TRBJ1-6 NA TRBV20-1 CSAVGQALDSPHF TGCAGTGCAGTCGGACAGGCCTTAGACAGCCCCCACTTT
NA TRBJ1-1 NA TRBV4-1 CASSRSEPNTEAFF TGCGCCAGCAGCCGCTCGGAGCCGAACACTGAAGCTTTCTTT
TRBD2 TRBJ2-3 NA TRBV12-3/TRBV12-4 CASSSSSGVADTQYF TGTGCCAGCAGTTCCTCTAGCGGGGTCGCAGATACGCAGTATTTT
NA TRBJ2-5 NA TRBV7-9 CASSFRDQQYF TGTGCCAGCAGCTTCCGGGACCAGCAGTACTTC
TRBD1 TRBJ1-4 NA TRBV5-1 CAGSLDTGQPSGGLFF TGCGCCGGCAGCTTGGACACGGGACAGCCGTCTGGGGGACTGTTTTTT
NA TRBJ2-1 NA TRBV20-1 CSDMPTGRGHEQFF TGCAGTGATATGCCGACAGGGAGGGGTCATGAGCAGTTCTTC
NA TRBJ2-1 few TRBV3-1 CASSLRAGRDNEQFF TGTGCCAGCAGCCTCCGGGCGGGGCGAGACAATGAGCAGTTCTTC
TRBD2 TRBJ2-7 few TRBV27 CASSPKRGYYEQYF TGTGCCAGCAGTCCGAAGCGGGGGTACTACGAGCAGTACTTC
NA TRBJ2-1 few TRBV14 CASSQDSEGVTYNEQFF TGTGCCAGCAGCCAAGATTCGGAGGGGGTTACCTACAATGAGCAGTTCTTC
NA TRBJ2-6 few TRBV6-6 CASRIRVLSSGANVLTF TGTGCCAGCAGAATCAGGGTCCTCAGCTCTGGGGCCAACGTCCTGACTTTC
TRBD1 TRBJ2-7 NA TRBV7-9 CASSLAQGRGHEQYF TGTGCCAGCAGCTTAGCACAGGGGAGAGGCCACGAGCAGTACTTC
NA TRBJ2-5 NA TRBV13 CASSIPTEGETQYF TGTGCCAGCAGCATCCCGACAGAGGGGGAGACCCAGTACTTC
NA TRBJ2-3 NA TRBV7-8 CASSLLYSSTDTQYF TGTGCCAGCAGCTTACTCTACAGCAGCACAGATACGCAGTATTTT
TRBD1 TRBJ2-1 NA TRBV12-3/TRBV12-4 CASRNTGGVYNEQFF TGTGCCAGCAGAAATACAGGGGGCGTCTACAATGAGCAGTTCTTC
NA TRBJ2-7 NA TRBV6-6 CASVPGGGQNEQYF TGTGCCAGCGTCCCAGGAGGGGGGCAGAATGAGCAGTACTTC
TRBD1 TRBJ2-7 few TRBV11-2 CASRPPGQGVNEQYF TGTGCCAGCAGACCTCCGGGGCAGGGGGTCAATGAGCAGTACTTC
NA TRBJ1-2 NA TRBV5-6 CASSSAPRTGGYTF TGTGCCAGCAGCTCCGCTCCCCGGACTGGTGGCTACACCTTC
TRBD1 TRBJ2-7 NA TRBV7-2 CASISERTGVANEQYF TGTGCCAGTATCTCCGAGAGGACAGGGGTAGCCAATGAGCAGTACTTC
NA TRBJ1-2 few TRBV2 CASSRDGDYGYTF TGTGCCAGCAGTCGTGACGGGGACTATGGCTACACCTTC
NA TRBJ1-2 NA TRBV28 CASSPGPGYTF TGTGCCAGCAGTCCCGGACCTGGCTACACCTTC
NA TRBJ2-3 few TRBV7-2 CASIALGDTQYF TGTGCCAGCATCGCTTTGGGGGATACGCAGTATTTT
TRBD2 TRBJ2-7 few TRBV7-2 CASSPPLAGVYEQYF TGTGCCAGCAGCCCCCCACTAGCGGGAGTTTACGAGCAGTACTTC
NA TRBJ2-3 NA TRBV27 CASSPAGVTSTDTQYF TGTGCCAGCAGCCCCGCCGGGGTCACTAGCACAGATACGCAGTATTTT
TRBD1 TRBJ2-7 NA TRBV7-2 CASSADRGNYNEQYF TGTGCCAGCAGCGCCGACAGGGGGAACTACAATGAGCAGTACTTC
NA TRBJ2-7 NA TRBV6-5 CASSYSSRNYEQYF TGTGCCAGCAGTTACTCGAGCAGGAACTACGAGCAGTACTTC
NA TRBJ2-1 NA TRBV6-4 CASSDSSDYNEQFF TGTGCCAGCAGTGACAGTTCTGATTACAATGAGCAGTTCTTC
NA TRBJ1-4 once TRBV4-1 CASSQGGSVFNEKLFF TGCGCCAGCAGCCAAGGGGGTTCGGTTTTTAATGAAAAACTGTTTTTT
NA TRBJ1-1 few TRBV12-3/TRBV12-4 CASSLWRSVSEAFF TGTGCCAGCAGTTTATGGAGGAGTGTGTCTGAAGCTTTCTTT
NA TRBJ1-4 NA TRBV5-1 CASSLMAVSSTNEKLFF TGCGCCAGCAGCTTGATGGCAGTGTCGTCAACTAATGAAAAACTGTTTTTT
NA TRBJ2-1 few TRBV5-1 CASKTGNELNEQFF TGCGCCAGCAAAACAGGGAATGAACTTAATGAGCAGTTCTTC
NA TRBJ2-5 NA TRBV12-3/TRBV12-4 CASRYPNIKETQYF TGTGCCAGCAGATATCCGAATATAAAAGAGACCCAGTACTTC
NA TRBJ2-3 NA TRBV2 CAGSENRGVLTDTQYF TGTGCCGGCAGTGAAAACCGTGGGGTTTTGACAGATACGCAGTATTTT
TRBD1 TRBJ1-1 few TRBV12-3/TRBV12-4 CASSFRQGAVNTEAFF TGTGCCAGCAGTTTTCGGCAGGGGGCTGTGAACACTGAGGCTTTCTTT
NA TRBJ2-3 NA TRBV29-1 CSVDTQYF TGCAGCGTAGATACGCAGTATTTT
NA TRBJ2-1 NA TRBV5-1 CASSLGHGRGYNEQFF TGCGCCAGCAGCCTCGGACACGGTAGGGGCTACAATGAGCAGTTCTTC
NA TRBJ1-1 few TRBV29-1 CSVEGRYTEAFF TGCAGCGTTGAGGGACGGTACACTGAAGCTTTCTTT
TRBD2 TRBJ2-1 few TRBV4-3 CASSQDYLAGVIEQFF TGCGCCAGCAGCCAAGATTATCTAGCGGGGGTTATTGAGCAGTTCTTC
TRBD1 TRBJ1-1 NA TRBV20-1 CSATADRTNTEAFF TGCAGTGCTACAGCGGACAGGACGAACACTGAAGCTTTCTTT
TRBD2 TRBJ2-1 NA TRBV6-1 CASSINPVQRGDNEQFF TGTGCCAGCAGCATCAACCCCGTACAGCGGGGGGACAATGAGCAGTTCTTC